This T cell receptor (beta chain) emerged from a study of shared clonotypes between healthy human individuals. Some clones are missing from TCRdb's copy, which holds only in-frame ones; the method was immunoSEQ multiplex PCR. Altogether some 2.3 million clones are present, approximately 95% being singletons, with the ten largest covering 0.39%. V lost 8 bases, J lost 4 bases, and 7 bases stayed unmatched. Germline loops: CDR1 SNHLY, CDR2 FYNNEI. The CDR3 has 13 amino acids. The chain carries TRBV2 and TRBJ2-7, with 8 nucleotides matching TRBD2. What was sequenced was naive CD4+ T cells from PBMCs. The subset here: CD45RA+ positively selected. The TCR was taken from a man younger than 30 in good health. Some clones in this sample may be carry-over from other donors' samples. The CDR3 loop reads CASGGLAEYEQYF. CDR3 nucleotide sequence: TGTGCCAGCGGCGGACTAGCTGAATACGAGCAGTACTTC. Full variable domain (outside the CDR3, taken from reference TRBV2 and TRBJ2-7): EPEVTQTPSHQVTQMGQEVILRCVPISNHLYFYWYRQILGQKVEFLVSFYNNEISEKSEIFDDQFSVERPDGSNFTLKIRSTKLEDSAMYFCASGGLAEYEQYFGPGTRLTVT.